Detailed here is one T cell receptor (beta chain). This clonotype came up a few times. Its antigen is still unknown. No much larger clonotype is one base removed from it; base qualities were not supplied. V is reduced by 5 bases and J by 7 bases, leaving a spacing of 18 bases between them. From the cysteine through the phenylalanine, the CDR3 covers 14 amino acids. Left in the record is the CDR3 DNA by itself, 42 bases read in frame from the first base. CDR1 DFQATT and CDR2 SNEGSKA were looked up in the germline V gene (reference sequence). Library preparation used RACE. Instrument on record: NextSeq 500. During library preparation, unique molecular identifiers were attached to individual cDNA molecules so that TCRs could be counted in a quantitative, reproducible way. Both TCR alpha and TCR beta chains were sequenced from each blood RNA sample. In the paper's pipeline: A median of about 87,000 TCRs per sample was observed, with a range of about 23,224 to 690,600. V, J and CDR3 annotation of the TCR reads was carried out using the Decombinator software suite. For PS versus PT1 abundance plots, all samples were subsampled to the same number of TCRs (28,000). Expanded TCRs were defined as absent before sensitization and observed at least eight times at the 2-week time point. Using fastp at Q25 and MiXCR, TCRdb reprocessed the public reads and kept productive beta chains. Each CDR3 protein appears once, grouped with its most common genes and DNA. TCRdb, rather than the study authors, made the V and J calls. Recorded for this sample are around 130,000 distinct CDR3 sequences; about 11% of them occurred a single time. Clones ranked in the top ten supply 1.1% to 1.5% of the sample.

These data come from a study of human T cells and chemical hapten exposure (dated by TCRdb to the early 2020s). At the level of the whole study: For sensitization, 2% DPC in acetone was applied to a 2 cm by 2 cm area of upper inner arm skin. Patch testing on the upper back used Finn chambers containing 0.01% DPC, with scoring done after 6 days according to International Contact Dermatitis Research Group standards. Alopecia areata with under or over 50% scalp involvement, alopecia totalis and alopecia universalis were represented in the patient cohort, which was mostly female. Blood samples were taken from patients before sensitization (week 0) and then at 2, 6 and about 24 weeks after DPC sensitization. Libraries were combined into a pool for sequencing, and differences in TCR yield between samples came mainly from small differences in library volumes within the pool. This study followed changes in the peripheral blood TCR repertoire in vivo during primary and secondary sensitization of alopecia patients to the hapten diphenylcyclopropenone (DPC). Throughout the approximately 24-week study period, patients were also given weekly therapeutic DPC doses on the scalp. Blood for TCR sequencing was provided by twenty-nine alopecia patients at one to four time points (pre-sensitization, 2, 6 and 24 weeks).

The time point label on this specimen signifies: patch test 2, 6 weeks after DPC sensitization. The treatment or condition label for this specimen denotes: therapeutic diphenylcyclopropenone sensitization with weekly scalp DPC. Blood at each patch-test visit was drawn before the patch test was applied. Eligible patients were aged 18 to 70, diagnosed with alopecia, deemed suitable for DPC therapy, and excluded if pregnant. Total RNA was isolated from unfractionated whole blood collected in Tempus Blood RNA tubes. Beyond this particular receptor, the publication reports: Expanded TCRs formed significantly more large CDR3 similarity clusters than pre-sensitization or healthy control sets, consistent with antigen-driven responses. No change with DPC sensitization was found in the number of TCRs above 1 in 1000 frequency, and no evidence of global repertoire structure alterations was found. The number of PT1 expanded TCRs positively correlated with patch test score, significant at thresholds 8, 16 and 32 but not 4. After repeated subsampling, changes were observed in the strength of the expansion versus patch-test correlation and in the threshold at which the correlation became significant. Because every patient had alopecia, a presumed autoimmune disease, the patients' immune response might differ from that of healthy individuals.

The sequence derives from a woman aged 50 to 60 with alopecia areata. Some clones in this sample may be carry-over from other donors' samples. The V and J genes are TRBV20-1 and TRBJ2-1; the D gene lacks a confident call. This material consisted of whole blood, taken in connection with sensitization to the hapten diphenylcyclopropenone (DPC). The sequenced DNA is TGCAGTGCTCCACTGGTAGCCGTGGCTAATGAGCAGTTCTTC. Its protein product is CSAPLVAVANEQFF.